Listed here is a single TCR beta chain. As yet, its antigen is unknown. There are 15 residues in the CDR3. V trimming: 2 bases; J trimming: 8 bases; junction bases outside the gene matches: 7. The germline V gene encodes CDR1 SNHLY and CDR2 FYNNEI. The source of the sample is a study of identical twins. Each CDR3 protein gets one entry after TCRdb re-called the 5' RACE reads with MiXCR. This sample has about 260,000 distinct CDR3 sequences, with 5.5% to 7% found just once. Study results and limitations: The conclusions drew on cross-sectional statistical analysis instead of tracking the same donors. Twin-shared out-of-frame alpha sequences showed excess low generation probability.

The same data also went into a second study, on yellow fever vaccine responses in identical twins.

Sequenced sample: memory (CD45RO+) T cells sorted from blood. The rearrangement joins TRBV2 to TRBJ2-1, with 9 positions matching TRBD2. The TCR sequence derives from a young woman in good health. This CDR3 reads CASSEHLAGLDEQFF. CDR3 coding DNA: TGTGCCAGCAGTGAACACCTAGCGGGACTCGATGAGCAGTTCTTC.